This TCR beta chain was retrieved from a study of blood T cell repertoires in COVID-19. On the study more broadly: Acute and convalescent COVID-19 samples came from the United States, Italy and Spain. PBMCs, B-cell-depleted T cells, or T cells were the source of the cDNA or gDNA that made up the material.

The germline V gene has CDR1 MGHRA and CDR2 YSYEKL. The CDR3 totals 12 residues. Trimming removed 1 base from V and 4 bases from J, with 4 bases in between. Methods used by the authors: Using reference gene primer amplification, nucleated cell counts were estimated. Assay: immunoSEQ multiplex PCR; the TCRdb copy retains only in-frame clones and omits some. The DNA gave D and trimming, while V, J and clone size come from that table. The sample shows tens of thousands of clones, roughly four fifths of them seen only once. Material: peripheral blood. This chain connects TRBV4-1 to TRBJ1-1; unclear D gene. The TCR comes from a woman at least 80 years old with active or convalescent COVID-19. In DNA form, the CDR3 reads TGCGCCAGCAGCCAAGGGGCCACTGAAGCTTTCTTT. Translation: CASSQGATEAFF.